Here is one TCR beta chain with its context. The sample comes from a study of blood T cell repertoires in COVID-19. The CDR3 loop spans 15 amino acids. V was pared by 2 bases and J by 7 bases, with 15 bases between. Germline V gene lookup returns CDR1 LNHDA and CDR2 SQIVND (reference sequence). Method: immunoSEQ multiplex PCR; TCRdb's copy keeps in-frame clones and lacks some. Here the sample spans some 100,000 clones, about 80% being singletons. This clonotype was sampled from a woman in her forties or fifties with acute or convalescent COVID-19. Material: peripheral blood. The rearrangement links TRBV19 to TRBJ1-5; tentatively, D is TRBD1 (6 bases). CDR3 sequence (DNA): TGTGCCAGTAGTATAACAGGGAACCCTTGGCAGCCCCAGCATTTT. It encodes CASSITGNPWQPQHF.